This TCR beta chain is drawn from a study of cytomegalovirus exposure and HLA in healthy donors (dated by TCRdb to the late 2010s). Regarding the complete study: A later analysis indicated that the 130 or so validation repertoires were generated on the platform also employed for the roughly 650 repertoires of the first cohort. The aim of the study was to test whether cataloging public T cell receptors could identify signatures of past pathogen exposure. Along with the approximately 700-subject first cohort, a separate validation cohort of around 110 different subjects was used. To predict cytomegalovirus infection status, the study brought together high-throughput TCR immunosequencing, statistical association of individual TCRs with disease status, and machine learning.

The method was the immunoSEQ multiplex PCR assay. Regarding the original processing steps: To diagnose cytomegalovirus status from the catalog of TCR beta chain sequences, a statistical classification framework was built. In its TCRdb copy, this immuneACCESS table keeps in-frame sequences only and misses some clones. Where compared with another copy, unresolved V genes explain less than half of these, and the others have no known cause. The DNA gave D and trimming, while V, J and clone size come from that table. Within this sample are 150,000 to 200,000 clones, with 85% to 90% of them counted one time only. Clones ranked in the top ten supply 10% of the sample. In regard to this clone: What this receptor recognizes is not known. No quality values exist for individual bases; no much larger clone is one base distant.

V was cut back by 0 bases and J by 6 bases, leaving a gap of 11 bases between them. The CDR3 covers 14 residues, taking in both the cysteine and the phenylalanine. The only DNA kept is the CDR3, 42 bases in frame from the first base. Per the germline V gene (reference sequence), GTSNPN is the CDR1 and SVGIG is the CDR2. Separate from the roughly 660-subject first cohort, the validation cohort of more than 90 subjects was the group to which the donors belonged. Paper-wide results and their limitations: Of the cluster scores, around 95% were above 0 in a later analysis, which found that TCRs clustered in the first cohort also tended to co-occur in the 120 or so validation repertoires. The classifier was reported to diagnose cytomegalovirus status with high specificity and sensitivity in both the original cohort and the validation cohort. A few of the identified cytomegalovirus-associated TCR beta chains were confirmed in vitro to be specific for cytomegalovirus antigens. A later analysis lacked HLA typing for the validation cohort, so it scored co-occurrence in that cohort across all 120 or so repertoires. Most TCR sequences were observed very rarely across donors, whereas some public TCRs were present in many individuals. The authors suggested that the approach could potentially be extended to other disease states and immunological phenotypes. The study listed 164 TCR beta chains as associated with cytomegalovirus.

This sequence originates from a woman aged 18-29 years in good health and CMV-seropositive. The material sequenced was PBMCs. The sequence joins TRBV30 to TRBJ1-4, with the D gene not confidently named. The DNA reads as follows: TGTGCCTGGAGTGTAAGGCCGGAGGATGAAAAACTGTTTTTT. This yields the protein CAWSVRPEDEKLFF.